The rows below give T cell receptor beta chains drawn from one sample of a study of patients and donors after allogeneic stem cell transplantation. TCRdb processed the RT-PCR reads anew with MiXCR; each CDR3 protein has one entry. Among roughly 880,000 distinct CDR3 sequences, under 20% were seen once, and the ten largest hold around 6%. Sequencing was performed on blood, either unsorted or a sorted T cell fraction (not recorded which). These receptors were taken from a human donor who was either an allogeneic HSCT recipient or a stem cell or donor lymphocyte infusion donor (not recorded which). It is not recorded whose cells these are; they may come from a transplant donor. The CDR3 runs from the conserved cysteine through the conserved F or W. D genes are given only for firm matches. Clone size is shown for a subset of rows, as once, few, many or a class of expanded clone.

DNA,CDR3,size,D,V,J
TGTGCCAGCAGTCCTCCCGGGACAGATGGCTACACCTTC,CASSPPGTDGYTF,few,TRBD1,TRBV12-3/TRBV12-4,TRBJ1-2
TGCAGCGTTCGCAGTAGGGGTCAGAACTCTGGGGCCAACGTCCTGACTTTC,CSVRSRGQNSGANVLTF,-,-,TRBV29-1,TRBJ2-6
TGTGCCAGCAGCGTAGGCGAGGGGAGTTCCTATGGCTACACCTTC,CASSVGEGSSYGYTF,-,-,TRBV9,TRBJ1-2
TGTGCCAGCAGACCATCGGGAGGGCGCACAGATACGCAGTATTTT,CASRPSGGRTDTQYF,few,TRBD2,TRBV6-2/TRBV6-3,TRBJ2-3
TGCGCCAGCAGCCAAGATCCACTCCAGGGAGGCACTGAAGCTTTCTTT,CASSQDPLQGGTEAFF,few,-,TRBV4-3,TRBJ1-1
TGTGCCATCAGTGAGTCCAGGATTTCAGATACGCAGTATTTT,CAISESRISDTQYF,-,-,TRBV10-3,TRBJ2-3
TGCAGTGCTTGCATTGGGACTAGCGGGAGCCCCGAGCAGTACTTC,CSACIGTSGSPEQYF,-,TRBD2,TRBV20-1,TRBJ2-7
TGTGCCAGCAGCGAAAGGGACTCCCCTAGCCCCTACAATGAGCAGTTCTTC,CASSERDSPSPYNEQFF,few,-,TRBV3-1,TRBJ2-1
TGTGCCAGCAGCCCCGTTTATGGCGCTTACGAGCAGTACTTC,CASSPVYGAYEQYF,-,-,TRBV7-6,TRBJ2-7
TGTGCCACCAGCAGAGATATGGCTAGCGGGAATGAGCAGTTCTTC,CATSRDMASGNEQFF,-,TRBD2,TRBV15,TRBJ2-1